Each of the 12 T cell receptor beta chains below was sequenced from the same sample in a study of T cell repertoires in aging, cancer and after chemotherapy. Amplification of TCR beta used genomic DNA extracted from peripheral blood. Multiplex touch-down PCR with TRB-A/B primers amplified rearranged V-D-J TRB sequences. TCRdb analysed the multiplex PCR reads with MiXCR anew, one entry per CDR3 protein. The data hold some 2,300 distinct CDR3 sequences, with under 25% observed a single time. Sequenced input: blood. All receptors come from a human donor with a solid tumor.

The table lists this clonotype with a few counts. The chain combines TRBV7-2 with TRBJ2-2; 7 bases agree with TRBD2. Trimming took 5 bases from V and 1 from J; bases not matched to a gene: 13. This CDR3 has 18 amino acids. Germline V gene data show CDR1 as SGHTA and CDR2 as FQGNSA. The CDR3 DNA reads as TGTGCCAGCAGCCTTAAGCTCTGGACTAGGGGGAACACCGGGGAGCTGTTTTTT. Translating it yields CASSLKLWTRGNTGELFF.

Of note for this clonotype: An end of the junction differs from the germline gene, which may be a read error. V usage is TRBV4-3 and J usage is TRBJ1-5; D gene unclear. Germline V lookup: CDR1 LGHNA, CDR2 YSLEER. The CDR3 is 15 residues long. The CDR3 region is CASSPSDGSNQPQHF. The DNA for the CDR3 is TGTGCCAGCAGCCCTTCGGACGGTAGCAATCAGCCCCAGCATTTT.

The chain joins TRBV4-2 to TRBJ2-5; D remains ambiguous. V lost 1 base, J lost 4 bases, and 7 bases lay in between. The germline V gene has CDR1 LGHNA and CDR2 YNFKEQ. The CDR3 contains 13 residues. CDR3: CASSQGSLETQYF. In nucleotides, the CDR3 is TGTGCCAGCAGCCAAGGCTCACTAGAGACCCAGTACTTC.

With respect to this clonotype: A much larger clone is a single base away; this may be a read error. The chain combines TRBV29-1 with TRBJ1-1; no reliable D call. The CDR3 is 13 amino acids. Germline CDR1 reads SQVTM; CDR2 reads ANQGSEA. CDR3 sequence (DNA): TGCAGCGTTGAAGGTCAGATGAAAACTGAAGCTTTCTTT. This sequence encodes CSVEGQMKTEAFF.

In this sample, this clonotype turned up a few times. The chain is built from TRBV5-1 and TRBJ1-4; maybe TRBD1 (6 bases). This CDR3 spans 16 amino acids. Germline V gene lookup returns CDR1 SGHRS and CDR2 YFSETQ. The germline V and J ends were trimmed by 2 bases and 7 bases, with 18 bases remaining between them. Here the CDR3 reads CASSFGGGQGIEKLFF. CDR3 nucleotide sequence: TGCGCCAGCAGCTTCGGTGGGGGACAAGGGATTGAAAAACTGTTTTTT.

Remarks on this clonotype: A much larger clone lies a single base off, so this may be a read error. This chain joins TRBV7-6 and TRBJ2-7; D possibly matches TRBD1 or TRBD2 (5 bases each). V gave up 5 bases and J gave up 4 bases, with 15 bases separating them. This CDR3 region has 14 residues. Germline V CDR1 and CDR2: SGHVS, FNYEAQ. The CDR3 here is CASSPWGKPYEQYF. CDR3 nucleotides: TGTGCCAGCAGCCCCTGGGGGAAGCCTTACGAGCAGTACTTC.

This clonotype is deemed large. The chain carries TRBV29-1 and TRBJ2-7; 11 bases line up with TRBD1. Germline lookup yields CDR1 SQVTM and CDR2 ANQGSEA. CDR3 length equals 13 residues. Losses at the gene ends were 7 bases for V and 2 bases for J; bases not matched to a gene: 4. This CDR3 is CSAWTGGTYEQYF. CDR3 coding DNA: TGCAGCGCGTGGACAGGGGGCACCTACGAGCAGTACTTC.

This clonotype qualifies as medium-sized. This sequence joins TRBV7-9 and TRBJ1-3; D unresolved. This CDR3 is 16 amino acids long. V gave up 1 base and J gave up 2 bases, with 12 bases separating them. The germline V gene encodes CDR1 SEHNR and CDR2 FQNEAQ (reference sequence). The CDR3 nucleotides are TGTGCCAGCAGCTTAGGGTATGGGCCCACTGGAAACACCATATATTTT. This encodes CASSLGYGPTGNTIYF. The complete variable domain, with remaining parts taken from reference TRBV7-9 and TRBJ1-3, reads DTGVSQNPRHKITKRGQNVTFRCDPISEHNRLYWYRQTLGQGPEFLTYFQNEAQLEKSRLLSDRFSAERPKGSFSTLEIQRTEQGDSAMYLCASSLGYGPTGNTIYFGEGSWLTVV.

This clonotype is medium-sized. V is TRBV20-1 and J is TRBJ1-6; 7 bases are shared with TRBD1. The trim removed 6 bases at V and 8 bases at J, leaving 10 bases unmatched. CDR3 length: 14 amino acids. Germline V lookup: CDR1 DFQATT, CDR2 SNEGSKA (reference sequence). The CDR3 loop is CSATPGTEDSPLHF. CDR3 bases: TGCAGTGCGACGCCCGGGACAGAGGATTCACCCCTCCACTTT.

V gene TRBV5-5 combines with J gene TRBJ2-2; 7 bases map to TRBD2. J gave up 6 bases and V 4 bases, and 3 bases lay outside the gene matches. There are 13 residues in the CDR3. Per the germline V gene, CDR1 is SGHKS and CDR2 is YYEKEE (reference sequence). CDR3 amino acids: CASSITSAGELFF. The CDR3 DNA reads as TGTGCCAGCAGCATTACTAGCGCCGGGGAGCTGTTTTTT.

This clonotype is labeled medium-sized. CDR3 residues: CASSYRSRDINSPLHF. CDR3 sequence (DNA): TGTGCCAGCAGTTACCGGTCCCGGGACATTAATTCACCCCTCCACTTT. The chain joins TRBV6-5 to TRBJ1-6, with D perhaps TRBD1 (6 bases). With 2 bases removed from V and 6 bases from J, the gap between germline ends came to 14 bases. This CDR3 region has 16 residues. From germline, CDR1 is MNHEY and CDR2 SVGAGI.

The chain links TRBV4-2 to TRBJ1-2, with D maybe TRBD1 (6 bases). Germline V CDR1 and CDR2: LGHNA, YNFKEQ. CDR3 length: 16 residues. The V gene lost 2 bases and the J gene lost 0 bases, with 13 bases spanning the gap. The CDR3 nucleotides read TGTGCCAGCAGCCAAATCCGGGACACCACTAACTATGGCTACACCTTC. Residues: CASSQIRDTTNYGYTF.